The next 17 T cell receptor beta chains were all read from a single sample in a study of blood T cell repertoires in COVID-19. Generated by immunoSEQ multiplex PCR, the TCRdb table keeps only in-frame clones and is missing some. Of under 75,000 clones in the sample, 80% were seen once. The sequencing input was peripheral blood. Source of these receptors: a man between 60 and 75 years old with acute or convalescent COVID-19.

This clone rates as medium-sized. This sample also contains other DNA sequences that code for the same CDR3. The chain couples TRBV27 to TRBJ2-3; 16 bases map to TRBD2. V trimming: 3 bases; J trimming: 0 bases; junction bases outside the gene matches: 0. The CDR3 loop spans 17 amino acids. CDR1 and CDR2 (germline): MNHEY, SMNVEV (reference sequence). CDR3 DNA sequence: TGTGCCAGCAGTTTGGGACTAGCGGGGGGGAGCACAGATACGCAGTATTTT. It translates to CASSLGLAGGSTDTQYF.

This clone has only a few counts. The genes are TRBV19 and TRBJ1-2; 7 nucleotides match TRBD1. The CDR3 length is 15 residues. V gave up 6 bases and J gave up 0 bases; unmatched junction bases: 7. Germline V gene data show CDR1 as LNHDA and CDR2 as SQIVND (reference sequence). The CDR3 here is CASRTTGTANYGYTF. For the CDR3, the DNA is TGTGCCAGTAGGACTACCGGGACAGCTAACTATGGCTACACCTTC.

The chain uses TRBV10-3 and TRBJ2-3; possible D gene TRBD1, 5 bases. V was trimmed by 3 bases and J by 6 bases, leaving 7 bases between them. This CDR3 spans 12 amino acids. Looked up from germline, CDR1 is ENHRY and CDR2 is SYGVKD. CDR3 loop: CAISESGDTQYF. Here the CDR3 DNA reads TGTGCCATCAGTGAATCAGGGGATACGCAGTATTTT.

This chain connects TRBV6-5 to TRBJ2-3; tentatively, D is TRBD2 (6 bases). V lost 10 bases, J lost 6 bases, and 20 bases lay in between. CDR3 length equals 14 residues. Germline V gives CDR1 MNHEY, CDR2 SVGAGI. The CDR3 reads CATNRPGLIDTQYF. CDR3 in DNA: TGTGCCACTAATCGACCGGGACTTATTGATACGCAGTATTTT.

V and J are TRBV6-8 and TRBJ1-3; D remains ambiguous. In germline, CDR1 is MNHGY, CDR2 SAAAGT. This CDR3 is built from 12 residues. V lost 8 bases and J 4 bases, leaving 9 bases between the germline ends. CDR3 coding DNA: TGTGCCAGCCTGACGGGGGGAAACACCATATATTTT. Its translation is CASLTGGNTIYF.

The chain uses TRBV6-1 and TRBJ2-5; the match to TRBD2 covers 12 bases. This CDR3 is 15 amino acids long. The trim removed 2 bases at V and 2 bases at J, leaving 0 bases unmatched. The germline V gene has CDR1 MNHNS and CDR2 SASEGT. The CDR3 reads CASSELAGGQETQYF. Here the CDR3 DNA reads TGTGCCAGCAGTGAACTAGCGGGGGGGCAAGAGACCCAGTACTTC.

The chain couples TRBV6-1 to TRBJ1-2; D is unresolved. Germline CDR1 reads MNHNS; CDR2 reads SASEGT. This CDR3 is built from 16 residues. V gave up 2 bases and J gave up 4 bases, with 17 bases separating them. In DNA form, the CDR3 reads TGTGCCAGCAGTGAACTATTGGGAGGGTCGGGCTATGGCTACACCTTC. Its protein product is CASSELLGGSGYGYTF.

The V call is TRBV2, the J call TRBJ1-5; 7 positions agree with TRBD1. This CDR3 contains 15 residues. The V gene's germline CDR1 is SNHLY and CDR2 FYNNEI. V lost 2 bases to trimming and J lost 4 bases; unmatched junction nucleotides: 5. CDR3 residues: CASSENRGLNQPQHF. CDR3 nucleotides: TGTGCCAGCAGTGAAAACAGGGGATTAAATCAGCCCCAGCATTTT. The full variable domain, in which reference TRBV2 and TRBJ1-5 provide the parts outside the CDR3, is EPEVTQTPSHQVTQMGQEVILRCVPISNHLYFYWYRQILGQKVEFLVSFYNNEISEKSEIFDDQFSVERPDGSNFTLKIRSTKLEDSAMYFCASSENRGLNQPQHFGDGTRLSIL.

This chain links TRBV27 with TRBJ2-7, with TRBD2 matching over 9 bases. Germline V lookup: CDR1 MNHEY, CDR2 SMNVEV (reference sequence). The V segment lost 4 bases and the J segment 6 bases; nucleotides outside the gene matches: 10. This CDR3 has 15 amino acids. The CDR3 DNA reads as TGTGCCAGCAGTTCATTAGCGGGGGCCCCCCGCGAGCAGTACTTC. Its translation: CASSSLAGAPREQYF.

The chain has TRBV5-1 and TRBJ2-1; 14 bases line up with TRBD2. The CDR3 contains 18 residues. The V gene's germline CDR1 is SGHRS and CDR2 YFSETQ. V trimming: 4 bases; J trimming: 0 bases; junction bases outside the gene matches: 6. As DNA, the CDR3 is TGCGCCAGCAGCCGCCGGACTAGCGGGGGGAGCTCCTACAATGAGCAGTTCTTC. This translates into CASSRRTSGGSSYNEQFF. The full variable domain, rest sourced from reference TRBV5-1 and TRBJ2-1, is KAGVTQTPRYLIKTRGQQVTLSCSPISGHRSVSWYQQTPGQGLQFLFEYFSETQRNKGNFPGRFSGRQFSNSRSEMNVSTLELGDSALYLCASSRRTSGGSSYNEQFFGPGTRLTVL.

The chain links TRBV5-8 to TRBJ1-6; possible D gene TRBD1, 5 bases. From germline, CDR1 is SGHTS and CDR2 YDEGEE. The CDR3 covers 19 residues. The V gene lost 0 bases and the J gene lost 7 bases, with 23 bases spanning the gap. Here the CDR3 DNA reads TGTGCCAGCAGCTTGGTATCAGGGAACATCGGGGGGAGGAATTCACCCCTCCACTTT. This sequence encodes CASSLVSGNIGGRNSPLHF. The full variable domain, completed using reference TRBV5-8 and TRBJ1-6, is EAGVTQSPTHLIKTRGQQATLRCSPISGHTSVYWYQQALGLGLQFLLWYDEGEERNRGNFPPRFSGRQFPNYSSELNVNALELEDSALYLCASSLVSGNIGGRNSPLHFGNGTRLTVT.

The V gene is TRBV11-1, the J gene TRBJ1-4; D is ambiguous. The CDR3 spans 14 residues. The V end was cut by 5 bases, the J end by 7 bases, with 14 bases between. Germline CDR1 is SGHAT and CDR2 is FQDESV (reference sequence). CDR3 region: CASSPPGGSEKLFF. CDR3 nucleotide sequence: TGTGCCAGCAGCCCGCCCGGAGGAAGTGAAAAACTGTTTTTT.

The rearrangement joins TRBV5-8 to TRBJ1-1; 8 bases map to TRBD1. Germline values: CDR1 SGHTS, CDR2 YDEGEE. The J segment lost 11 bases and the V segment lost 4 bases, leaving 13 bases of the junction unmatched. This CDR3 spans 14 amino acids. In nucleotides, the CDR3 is TGTGCCAGCAGCCCGAAGGGACAGGAGGCTAGGGCTTTCTTT. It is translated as CASSPKGQEARAFF.

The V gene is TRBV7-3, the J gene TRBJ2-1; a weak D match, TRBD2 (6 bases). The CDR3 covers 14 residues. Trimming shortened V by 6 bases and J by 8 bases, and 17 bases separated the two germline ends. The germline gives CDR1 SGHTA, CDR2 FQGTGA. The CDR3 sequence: CASRAGLGVDEQFF. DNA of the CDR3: TGTGCCAGCAGGGCGGGGCTCGGTGTGGATGAGCAGTTCTTC.

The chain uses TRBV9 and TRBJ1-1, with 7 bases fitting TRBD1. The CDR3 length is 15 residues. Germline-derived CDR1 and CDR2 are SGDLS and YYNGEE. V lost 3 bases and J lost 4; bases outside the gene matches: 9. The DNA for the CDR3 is TGTGCCAGCAGCGCCATGCCACGACAGGGCACTGAAGCTTTCTTT. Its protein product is CASSAMPRQGTEAFF.

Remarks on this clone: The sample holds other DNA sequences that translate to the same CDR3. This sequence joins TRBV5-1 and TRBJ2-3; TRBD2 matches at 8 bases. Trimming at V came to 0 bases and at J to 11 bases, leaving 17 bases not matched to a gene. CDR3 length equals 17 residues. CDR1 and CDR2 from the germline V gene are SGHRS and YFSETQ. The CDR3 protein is CASSLGGRGARNEEQYF. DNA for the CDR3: TGCGCCAGCAGCTTGGGGGGGCGGGGGGCACGGAACGAGGAGCAGTATTTT.

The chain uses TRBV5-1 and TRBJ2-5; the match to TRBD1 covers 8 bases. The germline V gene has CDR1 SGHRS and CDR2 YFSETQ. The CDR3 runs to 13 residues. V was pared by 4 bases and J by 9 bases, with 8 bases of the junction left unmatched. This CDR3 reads CASSRDRSGSQYF. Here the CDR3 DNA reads TGCGCCAGCAGCCGGGACAGGTCCGGGTCCCAGTACTTC.